The 9 T cell receptor beta chains presented below share a single source sample, sequenced in a study of post-analysis software for immune sequencing data. Study-level results: Compared with controls, patients had more of about 5 TRBV segments, including TRBV5-6, TRBV5-1 and TRBV20-1.

These receptors lack a known antigen. Prepared libraries of TCR beta cDNA carried unique molecular identifiers. TCRdb reanalysed the PCR reads using MiXCR and keeps one entry per CDR3 protein. Of roughly 620,000 distinct CDR3 sequences in the sample, roughly 46% were seen once. The sequenced material came from blood. These receptors were taken from a girl aged 5-17 years with multiple sclerosis.

In its sample, this clonotype was seen a few times. The chain uses TRBV7-2 and TRBJ1-6, with 8 nucleotides matching TRBD1. The germline CDR1 and CDR2 sequences are SGHTA and FQGNSA. The CDR3 has 16 amino acids. The trim removed 7 bases at V and 7 bases at J, leaving 12 bases unmatched. Here the CDR3 DNA reads TGTGCCAGCAACCCCCTTAGGACAGGGCTCAATTCACCCCTCCACTTT. Translating it yields CASNPLRTGLNSPLHF.

V is TRBV7-9 and J is TRBJ2-1; TRBD2 agrees at 10 bases. The CDR3 runs to 16 residues. V was clipped by 5 bases and J by 0 bases; unmatched bases: 4. Germline CDR1 is SEHNR and CDR2 is FQNEAQ (reference sequence). Written as DNA, the CDR3 is TGTGCCAGCAGCCGACTAGCGGGTCGCTCCTACAATGAGCAGTTCTTC. Encoded protein: CASSRLAGRSYNEQFF.

This clonotype has a handful of counts. This rearrangement joins TRBV6-5 to TRBJ2-7, with no clear D. CDR1 is MNHEY and CDR2 is SVGAGI in the germline V gene. Trimming removed 0 bases at V and 0 bases at J, with 21 bases between. CDR3 length equals 19 residues. CDR3 sequence reads: CASSYSWRRGLVSSYEQYF. The CDR3 region has the DNA TGTGCCAGCAGTTACTCTTGGCGACGCGGCCTAGTTAGCTCCTACGAGCAGTACTTC.

The chain carries TRBV19 and TRBJ2-3; D is possibly TRBD1 (6 bases). The germline V gene encodes CDR1 LNHDA and CDR2 SQIVND (reference sequence). Trimming took off 4 bases at V and 1 base at J, with 12 bases between the two ends. There are 15 residues in the CDR3. CDR3 sequence: CASSTPGVGTDTQYF. The CDR3, as DNA: TGTGCCAGTAGTACCCCAGGGGTGGGCACAGATACGCAGTATTTT.

The chain uses TRBV7-9 and TRBJ2-7, with 11 bases lining up with TRBD2. The CDR3 totals 18 residues. Germline V gives CDR1 SEHNR, CDR2 FQNEAQ (reference sequence). V lost 4 bases, J lost 3 bases, and 14 bases stayed unmatched. As DNA, the CDR3 is TGTGCCAGCAGCTCTGGCCTGCTTGGGACTAGCGGTTTCTACGAGCAGTACTTC. It translates to CASSSGLLGTSGFYEQYF.

The J gene is TRBJ2-7, the V gene TRBV21-1; the table's D call, TRBD1, has no DNA check behind it. TRBV21-1 is shown as a pseudogene. The CDR3 length is 12 residues. CDR3 sequence reads: CANYRVEGEQYF. In nucleotides, the CDR3 is TGTGCCAACTACAGGGTGGAGGGGGAGCAGTACTTC.

V usage is TRBV28 and J usage is TRBJ2-3; D is unclear. With 5 bases removed from V and 0 bases from J, the gap between germline ends came to 12 bases. CDR1 and CDR2 (germline): MDHEN, SYDVKM. CDR3 length: 15 amino acids. The DNA for the CDR3 is TGTGCCAGCAGTACGGCTAGTTTAAGCACAGATACGCAGTATTTT. Encoded protein: CASSTASLSTDTQYF.

This clonotype was counted at least ten times. V and J are TRBV12-3 or TRBV12-4 and TRBJ2-5; no clear D gene. This CDR3 is 13 amino acids long. The V end was cut by 2 bases, the J end by 5 bases, with 9 bases between. Written as DNA, the CDR3 is TGTGCCAGCAGTTTAACCAGGTGGGAGACCCAGTACTTC. Translated: CASSLTRWETQYF.

This chain links TRBV12-3 or TRBV12-4 with TRBJ1-1; D not certain. The CDR3 is 13 residues long. Trimming stripped 2 bases from V and 5 bases from J, with 9 bases between. The CDR3 DNA sequence: TGTGCCAGCAGTTTAACCCCTCTGACTGAAGCTTTCTTT. Its protein product is CASSLTPLTEAFF.